The present TCR beta chain was sequenced within a study of blood T cell repertoires in COVID-19. Study context: The United States, Italy and Spain were the sources of the acute and convalescent COVID-19 samples. The cDNA or gDNA used as material had been derived from T cells, B-cell-depleted T cells, or PBMCs.

In the authors' workflow: Reference gene primer amplification yielded estimated nucleated cell counts. Generated by immunoSEQ multiplex PCR, the TCRdb table keeps only in-frame clones and is missing some. The V and J calls and clone size were taken over from that table, and D and trimming were inferred from the DNA. The sample lists about 670,000 clones; 85% to 90% were seen once. The germline CDR1 and CDR2 sequences are LNHDA and SQIVND (reference sequence). V was pared by 6 bases and J by 1 base, with 12 bases of the junction left unmatched. The CDR3 consists of 17 residues. This clonotype was sampled from a woman aged 18-30 years with acute or convalescent COVID-19. This sequence joins TRBV19 and TRBJ1-5; 7 bases fit TRBD1. The sequencing input was peripheral blood. The CDR3 DNA is TGTGCCAGTAGGAAGGGACAGCCGCCAGCGAGCAATCAGCCCCAGCATTTT. Amino acid sequence: CASRKGQPPASNQPQHF.